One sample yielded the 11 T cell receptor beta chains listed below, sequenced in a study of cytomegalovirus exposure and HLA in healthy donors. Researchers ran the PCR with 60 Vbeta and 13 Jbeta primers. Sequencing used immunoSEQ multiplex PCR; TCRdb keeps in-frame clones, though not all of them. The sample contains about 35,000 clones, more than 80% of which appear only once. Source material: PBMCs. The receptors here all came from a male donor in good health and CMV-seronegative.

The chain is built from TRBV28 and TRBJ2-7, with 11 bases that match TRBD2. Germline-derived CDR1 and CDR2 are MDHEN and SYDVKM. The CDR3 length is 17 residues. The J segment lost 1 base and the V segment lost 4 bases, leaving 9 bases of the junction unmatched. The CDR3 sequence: CASSSLPLAGVSYEQYF. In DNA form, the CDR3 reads TGTGCCAGCAGTTCCTTACCACTAGCGGGAGTGTCCTACGAGCAGTACTTC. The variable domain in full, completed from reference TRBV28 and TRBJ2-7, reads DVKVTQSSRYLVKRTGEKVFLECVQDMDHENMFWYRQDPGLGLRLIYFSYDVKMKEKGDIPEGYSVSREKKERFSLILESASTNQTSMYLCASSSLPLAGVSYEQYFGPGTRLTVT.

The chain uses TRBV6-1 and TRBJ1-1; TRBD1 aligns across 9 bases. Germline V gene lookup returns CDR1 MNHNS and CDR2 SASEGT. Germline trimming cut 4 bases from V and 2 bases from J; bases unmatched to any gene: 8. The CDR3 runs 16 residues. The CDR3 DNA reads TGTGCCAGCAGTGGTACCGGGACAGGGAAAAACACTGAAGCTTTCTTT. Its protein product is CASSGTGTGKNTEAFF.

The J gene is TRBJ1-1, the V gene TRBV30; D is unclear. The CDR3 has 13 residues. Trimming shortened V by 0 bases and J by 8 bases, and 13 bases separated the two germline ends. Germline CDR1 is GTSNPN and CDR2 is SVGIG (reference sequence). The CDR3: CAWSVGTLTEAFF. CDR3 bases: TGTGCCTGGAGTGTGGGCACGCTCACAGAAGCTTTCTTT.

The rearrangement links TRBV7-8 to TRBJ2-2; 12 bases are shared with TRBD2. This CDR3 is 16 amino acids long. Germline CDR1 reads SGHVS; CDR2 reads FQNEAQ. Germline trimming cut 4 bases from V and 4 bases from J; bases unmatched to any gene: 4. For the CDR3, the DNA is TGTGCCAGCAGCTCCGGGACTAGCGGGTTCACCGGGGAGCTGTTTTTT. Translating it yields CASSSGTSGFTGELFF.

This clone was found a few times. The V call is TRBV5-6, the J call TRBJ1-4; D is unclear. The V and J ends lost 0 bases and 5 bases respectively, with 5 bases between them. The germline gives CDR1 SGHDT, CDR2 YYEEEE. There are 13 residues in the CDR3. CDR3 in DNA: TGTGCCAGCAGCTTGGCCCGGAATGAAAAACTGTTTTTT. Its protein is CASSLARNEKLFF.

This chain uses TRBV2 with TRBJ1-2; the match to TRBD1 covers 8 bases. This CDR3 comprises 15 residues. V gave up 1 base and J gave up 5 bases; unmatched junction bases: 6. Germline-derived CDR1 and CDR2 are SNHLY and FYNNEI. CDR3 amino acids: CASSEEPGGWYGYTF. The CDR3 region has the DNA TGTGCCAGCAGTGAAGAGCCAGGGGGCTGGTATGGCTACACCTTC.

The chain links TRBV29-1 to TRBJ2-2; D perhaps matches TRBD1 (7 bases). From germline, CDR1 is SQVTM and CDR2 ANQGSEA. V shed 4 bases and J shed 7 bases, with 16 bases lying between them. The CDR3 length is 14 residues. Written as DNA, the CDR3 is TGCAGCGTTGTTTTGTCAGGGGGGAGCGGGGAGCTGTTTTTT. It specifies CSVVLSGGSGELFF.

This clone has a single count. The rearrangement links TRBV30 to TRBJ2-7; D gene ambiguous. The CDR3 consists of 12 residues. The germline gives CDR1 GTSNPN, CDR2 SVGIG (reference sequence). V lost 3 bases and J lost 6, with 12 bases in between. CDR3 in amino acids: CAWSLTGGEQYF. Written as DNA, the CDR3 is TGTGCCTGGAGCCTAACTGGCGGCGAGCAGTACTTC.

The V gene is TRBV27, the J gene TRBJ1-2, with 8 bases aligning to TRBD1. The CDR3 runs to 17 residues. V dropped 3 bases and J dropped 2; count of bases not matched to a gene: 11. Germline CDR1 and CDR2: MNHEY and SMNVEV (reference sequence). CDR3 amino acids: CASSFLGRGLENYGYTF. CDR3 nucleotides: TGTGCCAGCAGTTTTTTAGGCAGGGGGCTGGAGAACTATGGCTACACCTTC.

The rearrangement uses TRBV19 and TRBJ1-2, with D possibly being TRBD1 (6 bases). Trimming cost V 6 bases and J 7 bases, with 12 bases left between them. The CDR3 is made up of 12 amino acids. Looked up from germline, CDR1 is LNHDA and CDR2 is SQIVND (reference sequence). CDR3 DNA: TGTGCCAGTAGGGGTACAGGGTTTGGCTACACCTTC. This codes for CASRGTGFGYTF. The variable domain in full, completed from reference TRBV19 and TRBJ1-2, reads DGGITQSPKYLFRKEGQNVTLSCEQNLNHDAMYWYRQDPGQGLRLIYYSQIVNDFQKGDIAEGYSVSREKKESFPLTVTSAQKNPTAFYLCASRGTGFGYTFGSGTRLTVV.

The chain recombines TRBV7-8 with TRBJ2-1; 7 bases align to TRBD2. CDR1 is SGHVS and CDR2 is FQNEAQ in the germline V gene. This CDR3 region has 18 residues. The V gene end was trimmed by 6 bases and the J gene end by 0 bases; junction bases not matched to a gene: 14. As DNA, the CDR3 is TGTGCCAGCAGGATTCTAAGACTAGCCGCCAGCTCCTACAATGAGCAGTTCTTC. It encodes CASRILRLAASSYNEQFF. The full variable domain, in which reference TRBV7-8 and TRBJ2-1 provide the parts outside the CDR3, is GAGVSQSPRYKVAKRGQDVALRCDPISGHVSLFWYQQALGQGPEFLTYFQNEAQLDKSGLPSDRFFAERPEGSVSTLKIQRTQQEDSAVYLCASRILRLAASSYNEQFFGPGTRLTVL.